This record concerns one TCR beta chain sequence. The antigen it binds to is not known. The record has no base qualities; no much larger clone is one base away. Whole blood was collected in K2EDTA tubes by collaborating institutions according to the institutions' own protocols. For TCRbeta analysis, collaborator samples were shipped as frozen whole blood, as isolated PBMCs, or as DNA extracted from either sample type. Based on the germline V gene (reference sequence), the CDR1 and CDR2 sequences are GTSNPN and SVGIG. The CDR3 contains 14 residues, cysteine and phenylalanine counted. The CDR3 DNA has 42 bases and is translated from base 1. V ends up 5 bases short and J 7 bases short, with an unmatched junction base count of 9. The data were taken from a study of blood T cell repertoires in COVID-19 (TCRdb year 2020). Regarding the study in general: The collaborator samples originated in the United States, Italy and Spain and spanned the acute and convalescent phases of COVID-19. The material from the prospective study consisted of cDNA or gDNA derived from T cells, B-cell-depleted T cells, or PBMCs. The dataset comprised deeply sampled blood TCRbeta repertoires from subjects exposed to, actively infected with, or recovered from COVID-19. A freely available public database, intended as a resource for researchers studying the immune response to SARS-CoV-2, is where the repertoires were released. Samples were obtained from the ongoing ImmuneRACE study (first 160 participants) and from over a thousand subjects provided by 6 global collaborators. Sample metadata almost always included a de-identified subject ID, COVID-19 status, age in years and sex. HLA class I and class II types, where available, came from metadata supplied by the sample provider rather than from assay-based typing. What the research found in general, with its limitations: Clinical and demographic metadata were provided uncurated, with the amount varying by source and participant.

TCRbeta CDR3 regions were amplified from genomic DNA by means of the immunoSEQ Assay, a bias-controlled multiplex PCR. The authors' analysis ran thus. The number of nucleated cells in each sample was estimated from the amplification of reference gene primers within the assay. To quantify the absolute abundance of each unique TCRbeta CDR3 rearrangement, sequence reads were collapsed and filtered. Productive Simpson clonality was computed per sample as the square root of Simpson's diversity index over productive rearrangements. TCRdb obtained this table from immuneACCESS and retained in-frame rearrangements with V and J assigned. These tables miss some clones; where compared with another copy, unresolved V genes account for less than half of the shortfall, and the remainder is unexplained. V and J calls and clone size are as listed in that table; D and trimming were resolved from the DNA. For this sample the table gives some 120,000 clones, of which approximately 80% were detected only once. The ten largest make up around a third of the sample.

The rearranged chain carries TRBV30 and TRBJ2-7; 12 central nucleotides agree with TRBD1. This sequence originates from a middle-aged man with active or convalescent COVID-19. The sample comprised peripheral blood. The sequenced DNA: TGTGCCTGGGGCAAGGGACAGGGGGCGCAGGAGCAGTACTTC. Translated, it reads CAWGKGQGAQEQYF.